This T cell receptor beta chain originates from a study of T cell responses to AZD1222 COVID-19 vaccine. Points on this clone: Its antigen is still unknown.

Regarding the study as a whole: Clonal diversity was possibly underestimated; the donors were predominantly white British and more often female. Nearly half of spike-specific TCRs reportedly target variant regions that are unmutated in the B.1.351 and B.1.1.7 variants. Sampling that yielded the repertoires occurred only after the peak T cell response.

Data came from immunoSEQ multiplex PCR; TCRdb stores just in-frame clones and leaves some out. The sample holds 130,000 or so clones, around 94% seen once. Sequencing was performed on peripheral blood, taken on day 0 of AZD1222 vaccination. This sequence originates from an adult in good health.

CDR3 sequence (DNA): TGTGCCTGTTCCCGACCGGGACAGGGTTGGAATTCACCCCTCCACTTT. Translating it yields CACSRPGQGWNSPLHF. The J gene is TRBJ1-6, the V gene TRBV30; TRBD1 matches at 9 bases. This CDR3 comprises 16 residues. The trim removed 6 bases at V and 7 bases at J, leaving 13 bases unmatched. Germline V gene lookup returns CDR1 GTSNPN and CDR2 SVGIG (reference sequence).